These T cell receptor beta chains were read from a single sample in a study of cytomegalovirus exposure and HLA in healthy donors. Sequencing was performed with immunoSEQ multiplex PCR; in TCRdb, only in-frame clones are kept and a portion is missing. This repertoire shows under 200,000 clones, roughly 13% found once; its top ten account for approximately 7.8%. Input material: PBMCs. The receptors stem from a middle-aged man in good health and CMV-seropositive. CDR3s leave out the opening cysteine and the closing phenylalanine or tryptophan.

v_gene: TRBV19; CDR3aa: ASSIDGRGATEAF
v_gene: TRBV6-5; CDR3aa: ASRTGQGVAGELF
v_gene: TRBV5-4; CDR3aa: ASSLGQGATYEQY
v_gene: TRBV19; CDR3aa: AVSRTAIANTEAF
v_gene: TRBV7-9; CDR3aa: ASSSPRGAQETQY
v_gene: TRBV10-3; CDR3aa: AIMGLAGGPDTGELF
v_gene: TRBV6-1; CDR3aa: ASSVSRVDNSPLH
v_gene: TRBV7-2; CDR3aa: ASGRRGGTGSYNSPLH
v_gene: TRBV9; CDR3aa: ASSVGQDTEAF
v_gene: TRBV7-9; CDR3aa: ASSLRTGETQY
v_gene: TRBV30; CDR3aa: AWVFGPGGGSYGYT
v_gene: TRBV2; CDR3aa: ASILTGGADTEAF
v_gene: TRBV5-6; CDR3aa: ASSLQGSNQPQH
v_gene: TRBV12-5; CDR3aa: ASGLGTEAF
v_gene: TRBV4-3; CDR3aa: ASSRGGLNTDTQY
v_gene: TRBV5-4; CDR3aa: ASSYTPQGGYNEQF
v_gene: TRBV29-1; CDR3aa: SVEGGAASYKQY
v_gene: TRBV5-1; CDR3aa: ASSPGGSGGQTYNEQF
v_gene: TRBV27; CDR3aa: ASSLWGSVEQY
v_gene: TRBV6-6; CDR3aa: ASRFSSTTNEKLF
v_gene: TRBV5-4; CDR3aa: ASSPRSGAENTIY
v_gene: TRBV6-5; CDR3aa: ASRAGTDTQY
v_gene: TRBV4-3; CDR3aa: ASSYQGGGEAF
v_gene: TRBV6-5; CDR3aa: ASSYSNIMNTEAF
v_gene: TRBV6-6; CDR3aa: ASSSGLFNTGNEQF
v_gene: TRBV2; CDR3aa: ASSRAGPPSGEQF
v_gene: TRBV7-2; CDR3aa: ASSLGRTNTEAF
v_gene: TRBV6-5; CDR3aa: ASSYSSGEKETQY
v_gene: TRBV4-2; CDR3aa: ASSQDHQTGNTIY
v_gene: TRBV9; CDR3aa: ASSVDLAPEAF
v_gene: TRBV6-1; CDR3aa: ASSQDWGLGYGYT
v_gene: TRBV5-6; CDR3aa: ASSLGQINQPQH
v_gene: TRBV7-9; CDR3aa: ASSSGGTNEKLF
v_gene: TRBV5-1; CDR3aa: ASSLAGDYGYT
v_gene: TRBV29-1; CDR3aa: SVGSTGAPGTEAF
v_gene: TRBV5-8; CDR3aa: ASSLGQGGEKLF
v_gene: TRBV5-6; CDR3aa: ASSQAGGNEKLF
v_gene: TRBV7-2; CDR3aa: ASSLAQTDRETQY
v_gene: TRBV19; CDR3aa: ASSEQTGADTQY
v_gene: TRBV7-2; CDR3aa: ASSVNEGTEAF
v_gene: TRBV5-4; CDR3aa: ASSLTGVYEQY
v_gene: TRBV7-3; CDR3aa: ASSLGLAGIADTQY
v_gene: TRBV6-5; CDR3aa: ASSLRTGENNQPQH
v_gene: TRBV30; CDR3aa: AWIPGQPLGNTIY
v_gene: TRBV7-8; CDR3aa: ATSDPGGYT
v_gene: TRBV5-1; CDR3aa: ASSLPRLGGTDTQY
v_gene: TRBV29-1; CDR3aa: SVTQGNEQY
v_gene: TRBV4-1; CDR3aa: ASSRPGTQETEAF
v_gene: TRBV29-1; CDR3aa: SSGGTGTSDYGYT
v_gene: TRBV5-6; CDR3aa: ASSARSGGLHIQY
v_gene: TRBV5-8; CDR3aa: ASSFNRDQY
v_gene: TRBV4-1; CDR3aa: ASSQGDRGREKLF
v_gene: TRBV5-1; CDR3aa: ASSFSRVNEQF
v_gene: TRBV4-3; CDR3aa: ASSQGGPQGRRLSSTDTQY
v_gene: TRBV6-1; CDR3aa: ASSRTETQETQY
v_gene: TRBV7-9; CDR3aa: ASSRTGGDNEQF
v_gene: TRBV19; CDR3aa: ASSIVQGINQPQH
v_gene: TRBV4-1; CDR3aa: ASSQGLQGELF
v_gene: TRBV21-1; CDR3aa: ASSRTGGVNLETQY
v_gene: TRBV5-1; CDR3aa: ARPGRLPGKVTDTQY